This T cell receptor beta chain was captured by sequencing in a study of shared clonotypes between healthy human individuals. The germline CDR1 and CDR2 sequences are KGHSH and LQKENI. The V and J ends lost 3 bases and 4 bases respectively, with 10 bases between them. The CDR3 contains 13 residues. In the case of this clone: The sample carries other DNA sequences with the same CDR3.

The assay was immunoSEQ multiplex PCR, and TCRdb's table has in-frame clones only and misses some. The sample lists around 990,000 clones; 77% were seen once. The sequenced material came from memory CD4+ T cells from PBMCs. The sample's subset: CD45RA-negative fraction. This chain joins TRBV18 and TRBJ2-7; possible D gene TRBD1, 5 bases. The sequence was obtained from a young man in good health. Some clones in this sample may be carry-over from other donors' samples. CDR3 sequence reads: CASSPGTGYEQYF. CDR3 nucleotides: TGTGCCAGCTCACCGGGCACAGGATACGAGCAGTACTTC. Supplemented by reference TRBV18 and TRBJ2-7, the full variable domain reads NAGVMQNPRHLVRRRGQEARLRCSPMKGHSHVYWYRQLPEEGLKFMVYLQKENIIDESGMPKERFSAEFPKEGPSILRIQQVVRGDSAAYFCASSPGTGYEQYFGPGTRLTVT.